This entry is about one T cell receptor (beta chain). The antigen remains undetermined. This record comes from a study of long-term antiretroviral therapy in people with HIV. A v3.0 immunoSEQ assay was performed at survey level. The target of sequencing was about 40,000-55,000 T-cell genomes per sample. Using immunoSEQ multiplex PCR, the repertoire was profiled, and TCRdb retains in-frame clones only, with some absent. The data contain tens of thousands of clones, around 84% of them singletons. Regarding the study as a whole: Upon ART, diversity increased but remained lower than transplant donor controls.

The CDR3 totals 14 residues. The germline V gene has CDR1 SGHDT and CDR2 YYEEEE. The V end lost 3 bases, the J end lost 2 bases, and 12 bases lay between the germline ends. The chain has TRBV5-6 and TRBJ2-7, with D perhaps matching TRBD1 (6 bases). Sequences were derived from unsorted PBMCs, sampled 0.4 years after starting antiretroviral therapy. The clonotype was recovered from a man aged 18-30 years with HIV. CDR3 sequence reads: CASSSGTTPYEQYF. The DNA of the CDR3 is TGTGCCAGCAGCTCCGGGACAACCCCCTACGAGCAGTACTTC.